A selection of T cell receptor beta chains follows, all from one sample in a study of low-dose radiotherapy and immunotherapy resistance in tumors. Via MiXCR, TCRdb re-called the reads, giving one row per CDR3 protein. Here the sample spans tens of thousands of distinct CDR3 sequences, 15% to 20% being singletons. Source: PBMCs, taken before treatment. The receptor set was obtained from a male donor with prostate cancer. CDR3s include the opening cysteine and the closing phenylalanine or tryptophan. The D gene is left open where the match is weak. Size values are once, few and many counts, or a class for expanded clones, and some rows have none.

D	size	J	V	CDR3	DNA
TRBD2	many	TRBJ2-7	TRBV7-2	CASSLNSGGAFSSYEQYF	TGTGCCAGCAGCTTAAATAGCGGGGGGGCATTTAGCTCCTACGAGCAGTACTTC
-	many	TRBJ2-7	TRBV6-1	CASSDDPGLLAYF	TGTGCCAGCAGTGACGACCCCGGACTCCTCGCGTACTTC
-	-	TRBJ1-3	TRBV30	CAWSVGGFGNTIYF	TGTGCCTGGAGTGTAGGGGGGTTTGGAAACACCATATATTTT
-	many	TRBJ2-5	TRBV12-3/TRBV12-4	CARVGADQETQYF	TGTGCCAGAGTCGGGGCGGACCAAGAGACCCAGTACTTC
TRBD1	many	TRBJ2-3	TRBV19	CASSIPGQDPGYTQYF	TGTGCCAGTAGTATACCGGGACAGGACCCCGGTTATACGCAGTATTTT
-	few	TRBJ1-2	TRBV5-4	CASSLDGANYGYTF	TGTGCCAGCAGCTTGGATGGGGCTAACTATGGCTACACCTTC
TRBD1	many	TRBJ1-5	TRBV6-2/TRBV6-3	CASSPQGPNQPQHF	TGTGCCAGCAGCCCACAGGGGCCCAATCAGCCCCAGCATTTT
-	-	TRBJ2-1	TRBV6-2/TRBV6-3	CASSSGGGYNEQFF	TGTGCCAGCAGTTCAGGGGGGGGGTACAATGAGCAGTTCTTC
-	many	TRBJ1-3	TRBV5-5	CASSLAGAGNTIYF	TGTGCCAGCAGCTTGGCTGGGGCTGGAAACACCATATATTTT
-	many	TRBJ2-7	TRBV2	CASSGPGKVEQYF	TGTGCCAGCAGTGGGCCCGGGAAAGTCGAGCAGTACTTC
-	few	TRBJ1-5	TRBV29-1	CSVGNSNQPQHF	TGCAGCGTAGGGAATAGCAATCAGCCCCAGCATTTT
TRBD2	many	TRBJ2-1	TRBV9	CASSPLAGAYNEQFF	TGTGCCAGCAGCCCTCTAGCGGGGGCATACAATGAGCAGTTCTTC
-	many	TRBJ2-3	TRBV20-1	CSAPRGLDTQYF	TGCAGTGCCCCTCGGGGGTTAGATACGCAGTATTTT
-	many	TRBJ2-7	TRBV2	CASRGGLGEQYF	TGTGCCAGCAGGGGCGGACTGGGCGAGCAGTACTTC
-	many	TRBJ2-5	TRBV20-1	CSVLRQETQYF	TGCAGTGTACTGCGACAAGAGACCCAGTACTTC
-	many	TRBJ2-3	TRBV11-2	CASSYRGSSTDTQYF	TGTGCCAGCTCCTATCGGGGTTCTAGCACAGATACGCAGTATTTT
-	many	TRBJ1-1	TRBV5-1	CASRETGNTEAFF	TGCGCCAGCAGGGAAACAGGTAACACTGAAGCTTTCTTT
-	once	TRBJ2-6	TRBV4-3	CASSQAGSGANVLTF	TGCGCCAGCAGCCAGGCAGGGTCCGGGGCCAACGTCCTGACTTTC
TRBD2	many	TRBJ2-1	TRBV10-1	CASSELRLPGLEVHNEQFF	TGCGCCAGCAGTGAGTTAAGACTACCGGGACTAGAGGTCCACAATGAGCAGTTCTTC
-	many	TRBJ1-1	TRBV3-1	CASSQTQGSPEAFF	TGTGCCAGCAGCCAAACACAGGGTTCCCCTGAAGCTTTCTTT
TRBD2	many	TRBJ2-5	TRBV19	CASSGRSETQYF	TGTGCCAGTTCCGGGAGGTCAGAGACCCAGTACTTC
TRBD1	few	TRBJ1-2	TRBV11-1	CASSANGQGGGYTF	TGTGCCAGCAGCGCGAACGGACAGGGAGGAGGCTACACCTTC
TRBD1	many	TRBJ2-5	TRBV6-2/TRBV6-3	CASSYRGQGETQYF	TGTGCCAGCAGCTACAGGGGGCAGGGAGAGACCCAGTACTTC
-	many	TRBJ2-2	TRBV5-6	CASSSKVARNTGELFF	TGTGCCAGCAGCTCAAAGGTGGCGAGAAACACCGGGGAGCTGTTTTTT
-	many	TRBJ2-2	TRBV30	CAWSVPENTGELFF	TGTGCCTGGAGTGTTCCGGAGAACACCGGGGAGCTGTTTTTT
TRBD1	many	TRBJ1-1	TRBV2	CASSGNRQGAEAFF	TGTGCCAGCAGCGGAAATAGGCAGGGGGCGGAAGCTTTCTTT
TRBD1	many	TRBJ1-1	TRBV7-9	CASSLALQGVRETEAFF	TGTGCCAGCAGCTTAGCGCTTCAGGGGGTGAGGGAAACTGAAGCTTTCTTT
-	many	TRBJ1-1	TRBV11-2	CASSRTSLNTEAFF	TGTGCCAGCAGCCGGACAAGTTTGAACACTGAAGCTTTCTTT
TRBD2	few	TRBJ2-3	TRBV7-3	CASSPSGFSTDTQYF	TGTGCCAGCAGCCCTAGCGGTTTTAGCACAGATACGCAGTATTTT
TRBD1	many	TRBJ1-2	TRBV20-1	CSAPTGVQDYGYTF	TGCAGTGCGCCTACAGGGGTCCAAGACTATGGCTACACCTTC
-	many	TRBJ1-4	TRBV27	CATSPRGSATNEKLFF	TGTGCCACCTCCCCGAGGGGCTCCGCAACTAATGAAAAACTGTTTTTT
-	many	TRBJ2-1	TRBV7-2	CASSHRFLDEQFF	TGTGCCAGCAGCCACAGGTTTTTAGATGAGCAGTTCTTC
TRBD1	many	TRBJ1-2	TRBV5-1	CASSLAGDSQNYGYTF	TGCGCCAGCAGCTTGGCGGGGGACAGCCAGAACTATGGCTACACCTTC
-	many	TRBJ2-2	TRBV2	CATSEYTIPNTGELFF	TGTGCCACCTCCGAATACACGATCCCGAACACCGGGGAGCTGTTTTTT
-	many	TRBJ2-1	TRBV25-1	CASSESLGVSYNEQFF	TGTGCCAGCAGTGAATCGTTAGGGGTCTCCTACAATGAGCAGTTCTTC
-	-	TRBJ1-6	TRBV3-1	CASSQGPNLGSPLHF	TGTGCCAGCAGCCAAGGGCCAAACTTGGGTTCACCCCTCCACTTT
-	many	TRBJ2-1	TRBV2	CASTSSGRENEQFF	TGTGCCAGCACCAGTTCCGGCAGGGAAAATGAGCAGTTCTTC
TRBD1	many	TRBJ2-5	TRBV29-1	CSVEDSRGRRETQYF	TGCAGCGTTGAAGATTCGAGGGGGCGCAGGGAGACCCAGTACTTC
-	many	TRBJ1-2	TRBV19	CASSPRGIYGYTF	TGTGCCAGTAGTCCCCGGGGGATTTATGGCTACACCTTC
-	few	TRBJ2-2	TRBV6-1	CASSYFGAGELFF	TGTGCCAGCAGTTACTTCGGGGCCGGGGAGCTGTTTTTT
-	-	TRBJ2-3	TRBV5-1	CASGSADTQYF	TGCGCCAGCGGGTCAGCAGATACGCAGTATTTT
-	-	TRBJ1-1	TRBV18	CASSPRAGARNTEAFF	TGTGCCAGCTCACCACGGGCAGGGGCTCGGAACACTGAAGCTTTCTTT
TRBD2	many	TRBJ2-3	TRBV9	CASSGYSGGRGDTQYF	TGTGCCAGCAGCGGCTATAGCGGGGGGAGGGGAGATACGCAGTATTTT
-	many	TRBJ1-5	TRBV7-2	CASSSDSFGNQPQHF	TGTGCCAGCAGTTCCGACTCCTTCGGCAATCAGCCCCAGCATTTT
-	many	TRBJ2-1	TRBV4-1	CASSQRHRDNSYNEQFF	TGCGCCAGCAGCCAACGGCACCGGGACAATTCCTACAATGAGCAGTTCTTC
-	many	TRBJ2-6	TRBV14	CASSQVFRRGANVLTF	TGTGCCAGCAGCCAGGTCTTCCGTCGTGGGGCCAACGTCCTGACTTTC
-	-	TRBJ2-2	TRBV4-2	CASSSGTTVTGELFF	TGTGCCAGCAGCTCCGGGACCACCGTCACCGGGGAGCTGTTTTTT
TRBD1	many	TRBJ1-2	TRBV29-1	CSVGTGVNGYTF	TGCAGCGTTGGAACAGGGGTAAATGGCTACACCTTC
TRBD1	many	TRBJ2-7	TRBV20-1	CSATSGTGNYEQCF	TGCAGTGCCACCTCCGGGACAGGGAACTACGAGCAGTGCTTC
TRBD2	many	TRBJ2-2	TRBV27	CASSRLAGGVELFF	TGTGCCAGCAGCCGACTAGCGGGGGGTGTGGAGCTGTTTTTT
-	few	TRBJ2-1	TRBV19	CASSVPQGSSYNEQFF	TGTGCCAGTAGTGTCCCCCAGGGGAGTTCCTACAATGAGCAGTTCTTC
TRBD2	-	TRBJ2-1	TRBV3-1	CASSARLAGANEQFF	TGTGCCAGCAGCGCCCGACTAGCGGGGGCCAATGAGCAGTTCTTC
-	many	TRBJ2-3	TRBV4-1	CASSQDRKGGFGDTQYF	TGCGCCAGCAGCCAAGATCGCAAAGGGGGTTTTGGAGATACGCAGTATTTT
-	many	TRBJ1-1	TRBV30	CAWSDYAGGGDGTEAFF	TGTGCCTGGAGTGACTACGCCGGGGGGGGTGACGGCACTGAAGCTTTCTTT
-	many	TRBJ2-4	TRBV18	CASSPGGTRNIQYF	TGTGCCAGCTCACCAGGTGGTACGCGAAACATTCAGTACTTC
TRBD2	many	TRBJ2-5	TRBV6-2/TRBV6-3	CASSHGLAGGPRETQYF	TGTGCCAGCAGTCATGGACTAGCGGGGGGGCCAAGGGAGACCCAGTACTTC
TRBD2	many	TRBJ2-7	TRBV7-6	CASSPRTSGGYEQYF	TGTGCCAGCAGCCCCAGGACTAGCGGGGGTTACGAGCAGTACTTC
-	many	TRBJ2-3	TRBV14	CASSQEDRWPDTQYF	TGTGCCAGCAGCCAAGAAGACAGATGGCCAGATACGCAGTATTTT
-	-	TRBJ2-5	TRBV18	CASSPPARQGRETQYF	TGTGCCAGCTCACCACCGGCACGCCAGGGGCGGGAGACCCAGTACTTC